The 29 T cell receptor beta chains in this list originate from one sample, sequenced in a study of blood T cell repertoires in COVID-19 (dated by TCRdb to 2020 to 2021). Libraries were constructed by the immunoSEQ multiplex PCR assay. The table was pulled from immuneACCESS by TCRdb, which kept in-frame rearrangements only. Such tables lose some clones; where checked, under half of the loss comes from unresolved V genes, and the rest has no known cause. The table for this sample lists around 97,000 clones; over 85% of them were counted only once. The ten biggest clones cover over 15% of the sample. Sequences were obtained from peripheral blood. The receptor source for this set is a woman older than 75 in a cohort sampled during active COVID-19.

This chain links TRBV10-3 with TRBJ2-3, with D perhaps TRBD2 (5 bases). Trimming took 2 bases from V and 0 from J, leaving 9 bases between them. The CDR3 spans 15 residues. Germline values: CDR1 ENHRY, CDR2 SYGVKD. The CDR3 DNA reads TGTGCCATCAGTGAGCCTAGCCATAGCACAGATACGCAGTATTTT. Residues: CAISEPSHSTDTQYF.

The chain carries TRBV18 and TRBJ1-4; D may be TRBD1 (6 bases). Per the germline V gene, CDR1 is KGHSH and CDR2 is LQKENI. V was clipped by 1 base and J by 0 bases, with 12 bases between them. The CDR3 extends over 17 amino acids. This chain's CDR3 is CASSPLGGPATNEKLFF. Here the CDR3 DNA reads TGTGCCAGCTCACCACTAGGGGGACCCGCAACTAATGAAAAACTGTTTTTT.

The V and J genes are TRBV5-1 and TRBJ1-5; maybe TRBD1 (5 bases). Germline loops: CDR1 SGHRS, CDR2 YFSETQ. Trimming pared 4 bases from V and 2 bases from J, leaving 19 bases between. This CDR3 has 17 residues. This CDR3 reads CASSPGAGGSRNQPQHF. CDR3 nucleotide sequence: TGCGCCAGCAGCCCTGGGGCGGGAGGGAGTCGCAATCAGCCCCAGCATTTT.

Turning to this clone: Relative to the germline gene, one junction end is altered; a read error may explain this. The CDR3 spells CASSLAGLTTDTQYF. The CDR3 coding sequence is TGTGCTAGCAGCTTAGCGGGACTGACCACAGATACGCAGTATTTT. The gene calls are TRBV7-7 and TRBJ2-3, with TRBD2 matching over 8 bases. The CDR3 is 15 residues long. Germline V CDR1 and CDR2: SSHAT, FNYEAQ (reference sequence).

The count of this clone is one. This chain joins TRBV5-5 and TRBJ2-2, with D tentatively TRBD2 (6 bases). This CDR3 is 14 amino acids long. Trimming left V 4 bases short and J 3 bases short, with 10 bases between. Germline assignment: CDR1 SGHKS and CDR2 YYEKEE (reference sequence). CDR3 loop: CASSLGDYTGELFF. In DNA, the CDR3 is TGTGCCAGCAGCCTGGGGGACTACACCGGGGAGCTGTTTTTT.

The chain links TRBV19 to TRBJ2-2, with D possibly matching TRBD2 (5 bases). Trimming took 8 bases from V and 0 from J, leaving 16 bases between them. The germline V gene has CDR1 LNHDA and CDR2 SQIVND (reference sequence). CDR3 size: 16 residues. CDR3: CASGSAKRSNTGELFF. In DNA, the CDR3 is TGTGCCAGTGGGAGTGCGAAGAGATCGAACACCGGGGAGCTGTTTTTT.

The V gene is TRBV12-3 or TRBV12-4, the J gene TRBJ2-1; D not certain. V was trimmed by 3 bases and J by 6 bases, leaving 6 bases between them. The CDR3 sequence is 12 residues long. The CDR3 loop reads CASSFIVNEQFF. The CDR3 coding sequence is TGTGCCAGCAGTTTTATAGTCAATGAGCAGTTCTTC.

To note about this clone: Within the sample, other DNA sequences also encode this same CDR3. The rearrangement joins TRBV7-2 to TRBJ2-1, with 7 positions matching TRBD2. Germline CDR1 SGHTA, CDR2 FQGNSA. The CDR3 length is 15 residues. The J segment lost 4 bases and the V segment lost 0 bases, leaving 3 bases of the junction unmatched. In DNA, the CDR3 is TGTGCCAGCAGCTTAGCGGGAGGGCCGTACAATGAGCAGTTCTTC. Amino acid sequence: CASSLAGGPYNEQFF. Variable domain in full (rest from reference TRBV7-2 and TRBJ2-1): GAGVSQSPSNKVTEKGKDVELRCDPISGHTALYWYRQSLGQGLEFLIYFQGNSAPDKSGLPSDRFSAERTGGSVSTLTIQRTQQEDSAVYLCASSLAGGPYNEQFFGPGTRLTVL.

CDR3 region: CASSLSSGATAFF. In DNA form, the CDR3 reads TGCGCCAGCAGCTTGTCTTCAGGGGCGACAGCTTTCTTT. This chain joins TRBV5-1 and TRBJ1-1; D is perhaps TRBD1 (6 bases). V dropped 1 base and J dropped 10 bases, with 14 bases sitting between them. Germline CDR1 and CDR2: SGHRS and YFSETQ. This CDR3 region has 13 residues.

The V call is TRBV10-3, the J call TRBJ2-7, with D possibly being TRBD1 (6 bases). V lost 4 bases and J 6 bases, leaving 13 bases between the germline ends. The CDR3 is 13 residues long. CDR1 and CDR2 (germline): ENHRY, SYGVKD. The CDR3 DNA reads TGTGCCATCAGTGCTCGGCAGGGGATCGAGCAGTACTTC. It codes for CAISARQGIEQYF.

The V gene is TRBV11-1, the J gene TRBJ2-7; 7 nucleotides line up with TRBD2. Germline loops: CDR1 SGHAT, CDR2 FQDESV (reference sequence). The CDR3 extends over 14 amino acids. Unmatched junction bases numbered 10, after V lost 5 bases and J lost 6 bases. The CDR3 protein is CASSRSGNSGEQYF. The CDR3, as DNA: TGTGCCAGCAGCAGGAGCGGGAATTCGGGCGAGCAGTACTTC.

This clone occurred many times. The chain employs TRBV5-6 and TRBJ2-7; D is possibly TRBD2 (7 bases). Trimming left V 0 bases short and J 2 bases short, with 9 bases between. From germline, CDR1 is SGHDT and CDR2 YYEEEE. The CDR3 length is 14 residues. CDR3 nucleotide sequence: TGTGCCAGCAGCTTGGGGGAGGGGGCCTACGAGCAGTACTTC. It yields the protein CASSLGEGAYEQYF.

This sequence joins TRBV4-1 and TRBJ2-1, with 10 bases identical to TRBD1. V trimming: 2 bases; J trimming: 3 bases; junction bases outside the gene matches: 1. CDR3 size: 15 residues. The germline V gene has CDR1 MGHRA and CDR2 YSYEKL. The CDR3 region is CASSQRTGGYNEQFF. CDR3 bases: TGCGCCAGCAGCCAACGGACAGGGGGCTACAATGAGCAGTTCTTC.

This rearrangement joins TRBV4-2 to TRBJ1-2, with a tentative D call TRBD1 (6 bases). Germline assignment: CDR1 LGHNA and CDR2 YNFKEQ. Trimming pared 8 bases from V and 4 bases from J, leaving 20 bases between. The CDR3 is made up of 15 amino acids. The CDR3 nucleotides read TGTGCCAGCCGCGTGGGGGCGCAGGGCTCCTATGGCTACACCTTC. The encoded protein is CASRVGAQGSYGYTF.

The V call is TRBV3-1 (or the pseudogene TRBV3-2), the J call TRBJ2-7; D possibly corresponds to TRBD2 (6 bases). The V end lost 0 bases, the J end lost 3 bases, and 18 bases lay between the germline ends. Germline V gene lookup returns CDR1 LGHDT and CDR2 YNNKEL (reference sequence). This CDR3 spans 17 amino acids. This CDR3 is CASSQDLGGGSYYEQYF. In nucleotides, the CDR3 is TGTGCCAGCAGCCAAGATCTCGGGGGAGGATCCTACTACGAGCAGTACTTC.

The chain joins TRBV7-3 to TRBJ2-4; TRBD1 matches at 7 bases. Germline V lookup: CDR1 SGHTA, CDR2 FQGTGA. V gave up 5 bases and J gave up 5 bases; unmatched junction bases: 6. The length of the CDR3 is 14 residues. DNA for the CDR3: TGTGCCAGCAGCCCCCGGACAGGAGAAAACATTCAGTACTTC. Translation gives CASSPRTGENIQYF.

The chain combines TRBV20-1 with TRBJ2-2, with D unresolved. The CDR3 length is 13 residues. Germline loops: CDR1 DFQATT, CDR2 SNEGSKA (reference sequence). The V gene lost 3 bases and the J gene lost 5 bases, with 10 bases spanning the gap. In DNA, the CDR3 is TGCAGTGCTAGTGTTCCCGAGACCGGGGAGCTGTTTTTT. Protein: CSASVPETGELFF.

V usage is TRBV28 and J usage is TRBJ1-1, with D possibly being TRBD1 (5 bases). This CDR3 is built from 14 residues. Trimming pared 6 bases from V and 3 bases from J, leaving 14 bases between. Germline-derived CDR1 and CDR2 are MDHEN and SYDVKM. CDR3 in DNA: TGTGCCAGCAGCGGGGGGGGAGACGACACTGAAGCTTTCTTT. It codes for CASSGGGDDTEAFF.

The gene calls are TRBV18 and TRBJ2-7; tentatively, D is TRBD2 (5 bases). The germline gives CDR1 KGHSH, CDR2 LQKENI. V lost 4 bases to trimming and J lost 1 base, with 11 bases between them. The CDR3 loop spans 14 amino acids. The CDR3, as DNA: TGTGCCAGCTCACGAACTAGTGAATCCTACGAGCAGTACTTC. Translated: CASSRTSESYEQYF.

The chain couples TRBV3-1 (or the pseudogene TRBV3-2) to TRBJ1-1; D gene uncertain. Looked up from germline, CDR1 is LGHDT and CDR2 is YNNKEL (reference sequence). This CDR3 is 14 amino acids long. V lost 3 bases, J lost 1 base, and 9 bases lay in between. The CDR3 DNA reads as TGTGCCAGCAGCCAGAAACAGACGAACACTGAAGCTTTCTTT. This codes for CASSQKQTNTEAFF.

A note on this clone: One end of the junction fails to match germline, which may point to a read error. The rearrangement uses TRBV4-1 and TRBJ1-6, with unresolved D. The CDR3 is 13 residues long. From germline, CDR1 is MGHRA and CDR2 YSYEKL. CDR3 bases: TGCGCCAGCCGCCAAGGCGGAAATTCACCCCTCCACTTT. The encoded protein is CASRQGGNSPLHF.

The chain carries TRBV2 and TRBJ1-5; D is perhaps TRBD1 (6 bases). Germline lookup yields CDR1 SNHLY and CDR2 FYNNEI. Trimming pared 2 bases from V and 5 bases from J, leaving 16 bases between. The CDR3 length is 16 residues. CDR3 sequence: CASSEMRGGGYQPQHF. For the CDR3, the DNA is TGTGCCAGCAGTGAAATGCGAGGGGGTGGCTATCAGCCCCAGCATTTT. The full variable domain, with the rest looked up from reference TRBV2 and TRBJ1-5, is EPEVTQTPSHQVTQMGQEVILRCVPISNHLYFYWYRQILGQKVEFLVSFYNNEISEKSEIFDDQFSVERPDGSNFTLKIRSTKLEDSAMYFCASSEMRGGGYQPQHFGDGTRLSIL.

This clone was seen only a few times. The chain uses TRBV7-9 and TRBJ1-4, with D uncertain. The CDR3 extends over 15 amino acids. The ends were cut back, 6 bases at V and 9 bases at J, with 20 bases in the middle. CDR1 is SEHNR and CDR2 is FQNEAQ in the germline V gene (reference sequence). CDR3 residues: CASRPRPGEGQKLFF. The CDR3 DNA follows: TGTGCCAGCAGGCCTCGGCCCGGGGAAGGGCAAAAACTGTTTTTT.

The chain recombines TRBV24-1 with TRBJ2-1; TRBD2 matches 9 bases. Losses at the gene ends were 3 bases for V and 0 bases for J; bases not matched to a gene: 8. This CDR3 has 18 residues. Germline-derived CDR1 and CDR2 are KGHDR and SFDVKD. The DNA for the CDR3 is TGTGCCACCAGTGATCCCACCCTAGCGGGATTCTCCTACAATGAGCAGTTCTTC. It specifies CATSDPTLAGFSYNEQFF.

The chain combines TRBV19 with TRBJ2-2; D is possibly TRBD1 (5 bases). This CDR3 contains 16 residues. Looked up from germline, CDR1 is LNHDA and CDR2 is SQIVND (reference sequence). V was pared by 5 bases and J by 7 bases, with 20 bases between. The DNA of the CDR3 is TGTGCCAGTAGTTCGGACAACAGGAAAATTGTCGGGGAGCTGTTTTTT. Amino acid sequence: CASSSDNRKIVGELFF.

The sample holds one count of this clone. V is TRBV11-2 and J is TRBJ2-7; D might be TRBD1 (7 bases). Trimming pared 2 bases from V and 2 bases from J, leaving 10 bases between. Germline V gene sequence: CDR1 SGHAT, CDR2 FQNNGV. CDR3 length: 14 amino acids. The CDR3: CASSLTRGAYEQYF. As DNA, the CDR3 is TGTGCCAGCAGCTTAACCAGGGGGGCCTACGAGCAGTACTTC.

The chain combines TRBV5-8 with TRBJ2-1; TRBD2 is a possible D gene (6 bases). The CDR3 is made up of 13 amino acids. The V gene's germline CDR1 is SGHTS and CDR2 YDEGEE. V lost 4 bases and J 1 base, leaving 6 bases between the germline ends. CDR3: CASSLASYNEQFF. The CDR3 bases are TGTGCCAGCAGCCTAGCGTCCTACAATGAGCAGTTCTTC.

The rearrangement uses TRBV5-6 and TRBJ1-4; 9 bases line up with TRBD1. V was pared by 3 bases and J by 3 bases, with 12 bases of the junction left unmatched. This CDR3 spans 18 amino acids. Germline V gene lookup returns CDR1 SGHDT and CDR2 YYEEEE. This CDR3 reads CASSSIKGQGRANEKLFF. The CDR3 DNA reads as TGTGCCAGCAGCTCGATAAAAGGACAGGGGCGGGCTAATGAAAAACTGTTTTTT.

The chain is built from TRBV19 and TRBJ2-7, with D hard to call. V shed 6 bases and J shed 2 bases, with 14 bases lying between them. CDR3 length: 14 residues. Germline V gene sequence: CDR1 LNHDA, CDR2 SQIVND (reference sequence). The CDR3 loop reads CASSNHRITYEQYF. The CDR3 nucleotides are TGTGCCAGTAGCAACCACAGAATCACCTACGAGCAGTACTTC.